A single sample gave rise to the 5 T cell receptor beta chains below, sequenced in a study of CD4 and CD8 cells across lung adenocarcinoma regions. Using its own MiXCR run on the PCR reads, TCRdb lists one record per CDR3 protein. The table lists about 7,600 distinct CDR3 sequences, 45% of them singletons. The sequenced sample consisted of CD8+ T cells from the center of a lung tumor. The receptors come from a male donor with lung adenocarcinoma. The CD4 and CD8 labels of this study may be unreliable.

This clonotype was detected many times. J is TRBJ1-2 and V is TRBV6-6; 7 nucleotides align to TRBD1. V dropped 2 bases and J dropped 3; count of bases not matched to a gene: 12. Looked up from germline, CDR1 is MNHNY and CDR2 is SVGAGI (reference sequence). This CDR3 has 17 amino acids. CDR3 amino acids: CASSYGSVMGQHYGYTF. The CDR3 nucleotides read TGTGCCAGCAGTTACGGGTCCGTGATGGGACAGCACTATGGCTACACCTTC.

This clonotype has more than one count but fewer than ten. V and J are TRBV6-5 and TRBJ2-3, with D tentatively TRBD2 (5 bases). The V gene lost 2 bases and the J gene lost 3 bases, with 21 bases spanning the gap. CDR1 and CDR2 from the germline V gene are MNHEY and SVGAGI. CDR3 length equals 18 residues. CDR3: CASSYVLPSGTGTDTQYF. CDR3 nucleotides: TGTGCCAGCAGTTACGTCCTCCCCTCAGGAACGGGGACAGATACGCAGTATTTT.

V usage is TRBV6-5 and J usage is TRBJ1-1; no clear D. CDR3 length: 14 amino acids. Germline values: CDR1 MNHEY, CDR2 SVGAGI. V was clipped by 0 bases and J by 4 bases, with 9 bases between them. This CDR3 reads CASSYSGESTEAFF. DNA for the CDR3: TGTGCCAGCAGTTACTCCGGGGAGAGCACTGAAGCTTTCTTT.

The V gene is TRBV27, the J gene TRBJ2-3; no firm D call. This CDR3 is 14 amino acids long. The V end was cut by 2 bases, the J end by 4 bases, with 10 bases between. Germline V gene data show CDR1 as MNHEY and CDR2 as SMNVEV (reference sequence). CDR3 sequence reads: CASSLNSFPDTQYF. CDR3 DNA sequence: TGTGCCAGCAGTTTAAACTCATTTCCAGATACGCAGTATTTT.

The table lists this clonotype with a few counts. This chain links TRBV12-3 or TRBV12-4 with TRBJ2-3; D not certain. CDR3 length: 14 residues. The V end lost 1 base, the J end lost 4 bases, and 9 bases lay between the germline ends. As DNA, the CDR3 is TGTGCCAGCAGTTTAGAGGGAATGGCAGATACGCAGTATTTT. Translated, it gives CASSLEGMADTQYF.